This T cell receptor beta chain was captured in a study of cytomegalovirus exposure and HLA in healthy donors. Germline CDR1 LGHNA, CDR2 YSLEER. Trimming removed 0 bases at V and 2 bases at J, with 13 bases between. The length of the CDR3 is 16 residues. This clone was counted only a few times. What it binds is not known. Study findings and constraints: When analyzed later, the rates of TCR association showed variation by HLA locus, with DRB1 the most and HLA-C the fewest. The study listed 164 cytomegalovirus-associated TCR beta chains.

It was with 60 Vbeta and 13 Jbeta primers that the PCR ran. Profiling relied on immunoSEQ multiplex PCR, and the TCRdb table lists in-frame clones only, not all of them. Of a few hundred thousand clones detected, 75% to 80% appear once; the ten largest clones hold around 2%. This sequence originates from a man younger than 35 in good health and CMV-seronegative. Sequenced: PBMCs. The chain combines TRBV4-3 with TRBJ1-2, with unresolved D. CDR3 amino acids: CASSQDYLQHNYGYTF. The CDR3 DNA reads TGCGCCAGCAGCCAAGATTACTTACAGCACAACTATGGCTACACCTTC.